The source of this TCR beta chain is a study of glioma-infiltrating T cells after dendritic cell vaccination. Study background: Treatment, given 2003 to 2012, was autologous tumor lysate-pulsed dendritic cell vaccination.

In germline, CDR1 is KGHSH, CDR2 LQKENI. Trimming removed 3 bases from V and 8 bases from J, with 10 bases in between. This CDR3 is 12 amino acids long. Only in-frame clones appear in the TCRdb table, and some are missing; sequencing was by immunoSEQ multiplex PCR. The data hold over 55,000 clones, with 81% observed a single time. The source of this sequence is a human donor with glioblastoma. The V call is TRBV18, the J call TRBJ1-1; tentative D call: TRBD1 (5 bases). The material sequenced was blood, taken before dendritic cell vaccination. CDR3 residues: CASSPLTDEAFF. CDR3 DNA: TGTGCCAGCTCACCCCTGACAGACGAAGCTTTCTTT.